This TCR beta chain was identified during a study of T-cell memory formation after mild COVID-19 (TCRdb year 2021). As for the study more broadly: TCR sequence clusters from the two donors were found to be largely donor specific. Longitudinal TCRalpha and TCRbeta repertoire sequencing tracked T-cell clones expanding and contracting after mild COVID-19 in a couple of donors. Two young, previously healthy adult volunteers, one female and one male, were included in the cohort. Results the study describes overall, beyond this receptor: Whether the second-wave clones peaking on day 37 were SARS-CoV-2 specific was not confirmed. Clones that contracted from day 15 to 85 showed balanced CD4/CD8 phenotypes, whereas a second wave of clones that expanded from day 15 to 37 leaned towards CD4+. Some responding clones were detected in pre-infection memory, which suggested that pre-existing cross-reactive memory T cells had joined the SARS-CoV-2 response. The study covered only a couple of mild cases, and larger cohorts including severe cases with pre-infection samples were considered necessary. Contracting CD4+ clones were located mainly in the CM and EM memory subsets, whereas CD8+ clones were found to be enriched in EMRA.

This clonotype was seen a few times. Its antigen is not yet known. Qualities for individual bases were not recorded, and no much larger clone is one base off. Ficoll-Paque density gradient centrifugation was used to isolate PBMCs. The CDR3 runs 12 residues from the cysteine to the phenylalanine. CDR3 DNA only is kept here, 36 bases in frame from base 1. Trimming at the junction amounts to 3 bases on V and 6 bases on J, and the germline ends lie 8 bases apart. The data were produced on an Illumina NovaSeq 6000. Using 5'RACE with constant-segment primers, TCRalpha and TCRbeta cDNA libraries were constructed, with sample barcodes and unique molecular identifiers added in the process. Trizol reagent was used to extract RNA from every sample. Amplification of the libraries took two PCR steps, and the second step added a second sample barcode plus Illumina TruSeq adapters. Libraries were sequenced on an Illumina NovaSeq with 2 x 150 bp paired-end reads. The paper's data handling went like this. Demultiplexing of reads and collapsing into UMI-guided consensus sequences were performed with migec v1.2.7. Using mixcr v2.1.11, the UMI consensuses were aligned to TRA and TRB V and J templates and assembled into clonotypes. Expanded or contracted clonotypes were those called significant by both edgeR and NoisET, with noise models trained on biological replicates. edgeR calls used a false discovery rate-adjusted p below 0.01 and a log2 fold-change threshold of 1. As an exploratory analysis of dynamics, PCA with hierarchical clustering was applied to max-normalized trajectories of the 1000 most abundant clonotypes. The CD4 or CD8 phenotype of responding clones was assigned using the separately sequenced CD4+ and CD8+ repertoires. Using fastp at Q25 and MiXCR, TCRdb reprocessed the public reads and kept productive beta chains. Here each entry gathers all rows of one CDR3 protein and keeps the most common genes and DNA. TCRdb, not the original authors, processed these V and J calls. For this sample there are just under 550,000 distinct CDR3 sequences; approximately 20% appear just once. The ten largest clonotypes hold roughly an eighth of the sample.

What was sequenced was PBMCs or a T cell subset sorted from them (not recorded which). The receptor's source is an adult woman who had mild COVID-19 (a few samples of this study predate the infection). The sample titles of this study are shuffled in the database, so cell type and time point are left out; the donor was told from shared clones. This chain is built from TRBV12-3 or TRBV12-4 and TRBJ2-5; the D segment cannot be called with confidence. The bases are TGTGCCAGCAGTTTTGAGCGTCAGACCCAGTACTTC. Translated, it reads CASSFERQTQYF.